The present T cell receptor beta chain was sequenced within a study of blood T cell repertoires in COVID-19. Study overall: Acute and convalescent COVID-19 samples came from the United States, Italy and Spain. From T cells, B-cell-depleted T cells, or PBMCs came the material, which was cDNA or gDNA.

With 4 bases removed from V and 8 bases from J, the gap between germline ends came to 10 bases. The germline CDR1 and CDR2 sequences are SQVTM and ANQGSEA. The CDR3 spans 11 residues. Original handling: Quantification of nucleated cells was approximated via reference gene primer amplification. Only in-frame clones appear in the TCRdb table, and some are missing; sequencing was by immunoSEQ multiplex PCR. That table furnishes V, J and clone size, whereas the DNA furnished D and trimming. Among roughly 60,000 clones listed, 88% were seen once. Sequenced material: peripheral blood. The sequence was collected from a human donor in a cohort sampled during active COVID-19. The V and J genes are TRBV29-1 and TRBJ2-3; D may be TRBD2 (6 bases). This chain's CDR3 is CSVGRGGTQYF. CDR3 coding DNA: TGCAGCGTTGGGCGGGGCGGTACGCAGTATTTT.